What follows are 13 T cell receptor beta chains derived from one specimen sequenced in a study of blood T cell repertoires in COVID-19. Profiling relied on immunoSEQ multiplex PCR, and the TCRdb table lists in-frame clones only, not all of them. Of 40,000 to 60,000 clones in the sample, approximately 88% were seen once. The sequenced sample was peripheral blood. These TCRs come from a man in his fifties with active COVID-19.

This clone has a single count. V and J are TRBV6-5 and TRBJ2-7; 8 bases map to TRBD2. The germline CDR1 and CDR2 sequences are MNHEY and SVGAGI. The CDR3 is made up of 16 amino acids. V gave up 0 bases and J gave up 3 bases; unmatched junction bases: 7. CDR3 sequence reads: CASSYSSGGSLYEQYF. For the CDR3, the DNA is TGTGCCAGCAGTTACTCGAGCGGGGGAAGTCTCTACGAGCAGTACTTC.

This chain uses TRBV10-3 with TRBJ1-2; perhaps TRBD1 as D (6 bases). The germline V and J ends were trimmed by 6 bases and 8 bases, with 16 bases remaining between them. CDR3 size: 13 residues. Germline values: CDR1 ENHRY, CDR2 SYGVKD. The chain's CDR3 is CAIRDSHTGGYTF. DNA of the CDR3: TGTGCCATCAGGGATTCTCACACAGGGGGCTACACCTTC.

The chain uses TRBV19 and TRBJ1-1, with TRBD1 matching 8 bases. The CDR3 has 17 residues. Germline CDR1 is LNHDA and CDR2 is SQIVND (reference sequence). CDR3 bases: TGTGTCGCAAAGGGTCTCAAAAACAGGGGGATGAGCACTGAAGCTTTCTTT. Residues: CVAKGLKNRGMSTEAFF.

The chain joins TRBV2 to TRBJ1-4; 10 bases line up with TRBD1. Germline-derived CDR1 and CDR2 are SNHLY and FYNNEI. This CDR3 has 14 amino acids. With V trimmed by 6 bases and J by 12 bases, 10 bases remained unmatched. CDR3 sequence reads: CASSGQGESSQLFF. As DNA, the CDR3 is TGTGCCAGCAGCGGACAGGGGGAATCTTCCCAACTGTTTTTT.

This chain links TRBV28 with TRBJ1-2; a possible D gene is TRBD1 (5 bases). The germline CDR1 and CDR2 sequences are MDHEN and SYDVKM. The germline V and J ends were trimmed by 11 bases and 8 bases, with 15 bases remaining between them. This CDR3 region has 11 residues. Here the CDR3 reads CACPGERGYTF. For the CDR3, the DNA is TGTGCCTGCCCGGGGGAAAGGGGCTACACCTTC.

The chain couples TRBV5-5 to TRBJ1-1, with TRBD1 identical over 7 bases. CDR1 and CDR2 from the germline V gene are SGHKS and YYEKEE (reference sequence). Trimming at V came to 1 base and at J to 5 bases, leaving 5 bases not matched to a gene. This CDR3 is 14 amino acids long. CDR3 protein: CASSLPGGITEAFF. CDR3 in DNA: TGTGCCAGCAGCTTGCCAGGGGGAATTACTGAAGCTTTCTTT.

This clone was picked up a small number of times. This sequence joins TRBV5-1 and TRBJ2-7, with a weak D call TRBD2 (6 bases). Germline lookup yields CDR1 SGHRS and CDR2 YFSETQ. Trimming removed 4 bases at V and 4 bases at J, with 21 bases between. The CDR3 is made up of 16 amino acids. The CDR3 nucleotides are TGCGCCAGCAGCCCCGGCGGGACCCCGCATATATACGAGCAGTACTTC. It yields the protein CASSPGGTPHIYEQYF. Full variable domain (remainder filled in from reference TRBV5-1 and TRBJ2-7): KAGVTQTPRYLIKTRGQQVTLSCSPISGHRSVSWYQQTPGQGLQFLFEYFSETQRNKGNFPGRFSGRQFSNSRSEMNVSTLELGDSALYLCASSPGGTPHIYEQYFGPGTRLTVT.

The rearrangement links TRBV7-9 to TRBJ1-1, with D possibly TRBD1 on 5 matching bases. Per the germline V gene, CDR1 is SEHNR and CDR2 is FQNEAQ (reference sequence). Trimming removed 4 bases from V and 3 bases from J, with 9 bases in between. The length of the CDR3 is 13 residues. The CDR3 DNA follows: TGTGCCAGCAGCTCGCAGGGTCACACTGAAGCTTTCTTT. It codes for CASSSQGHTEAFF.

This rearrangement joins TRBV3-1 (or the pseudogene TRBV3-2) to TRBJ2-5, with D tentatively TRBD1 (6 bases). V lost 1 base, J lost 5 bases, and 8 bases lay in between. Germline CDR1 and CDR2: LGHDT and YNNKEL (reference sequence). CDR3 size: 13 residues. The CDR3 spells CASSQGTDETQYF. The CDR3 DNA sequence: TGTGCCAGCAGCCAAGGGACAGACGAGACCCAGTACTTC.

The CDR3 DNA is TGTGCCAGGGGGACAAAGGACAGCGTCTATGGCTACACCTTC. Its protein is CARGTKDSVYGYTF. The chain couples TRBV28 to TRBJ1-2, with a weak D call TRBD1 (6 bases). This CDR3 is 14 amino acids long. V gave up 9 bases and J gave up 4 bases, with 18 bases separating them. Germline V gene sequence: CDR1 MDHEN, CDR2 SYDVKM.

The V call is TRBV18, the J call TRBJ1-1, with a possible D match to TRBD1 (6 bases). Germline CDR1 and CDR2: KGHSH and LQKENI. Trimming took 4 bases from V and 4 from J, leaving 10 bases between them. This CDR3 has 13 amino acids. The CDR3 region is CASSQGEGTEAFF. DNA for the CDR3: TGTGCCAGCTCACAGGGGGAAGGCACTGAAGCTTTCTTT.

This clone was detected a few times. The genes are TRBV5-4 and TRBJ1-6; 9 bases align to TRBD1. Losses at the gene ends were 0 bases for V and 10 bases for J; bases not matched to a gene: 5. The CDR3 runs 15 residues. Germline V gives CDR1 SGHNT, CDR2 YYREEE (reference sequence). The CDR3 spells CASSLAGTGRSPLHF. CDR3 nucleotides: TGTGCCAGCAGCTTGGCCGGGACAGGGAGGTCACCCCTCCACTTT.

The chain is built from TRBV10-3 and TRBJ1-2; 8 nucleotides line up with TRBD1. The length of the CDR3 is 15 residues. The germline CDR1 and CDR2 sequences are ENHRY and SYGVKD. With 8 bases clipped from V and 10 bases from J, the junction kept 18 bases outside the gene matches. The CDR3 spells CAISGQGDHSTIYTF. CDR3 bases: TGTGCCATCTCCGGACAGGGAGATCATTCAACGATCTACACCTTC.